This TCR beta chain appears in the sequencing data of a study of cytomegalovirus exposure and HLA in healthy donors. General study points: The authors confirmed in vitro that three CMV-associated chains were specific for CMV antigens. A later analysis reported that several of the most significant clusters appeared to be linked to common viral pathogens, among them Epstein-Barr virus. Productive status was seen about 90% or about 30% of the time for most TCR beta V segments in an earlier analysis. The later analysis indicated that the majority of CMV-associated TCR beta chains appeared HLA-restricted.

Looked up from germline, CDR1 is SNHLY and CDR2 is FYNNEI. The length of the CDR3 is 14 residues. Trimming removed 6 bases from V and 2 bases from J; junction bases left unmatched: 7. It was with 60 Vbeta and 13 Jbeta primers that the PCR ran. This table comes from immunoSEQ multiplex PCR, and its TCRdb copy is limited to in-frame clones, with some not included. The data show roughly 150,000 clones, with around 84% seen just once and 2% to 2.5% held by the top ten. A remark on this clone: Its matching antigen is unknown.

The chain links TRBV2 to TRBJ2-7; the match to TRBD1 covers 7 bases. The source of this sequence is a boy younger than 10 in good health and CMV-seronegative. Sequencing was performed on PBMCs. DNA of the CDR3: TGTGCCAGCAGAGAGCCGGGACAGACCTACGAGCAGTACTTC. This gives the protein CASREPGQTYEQYF.